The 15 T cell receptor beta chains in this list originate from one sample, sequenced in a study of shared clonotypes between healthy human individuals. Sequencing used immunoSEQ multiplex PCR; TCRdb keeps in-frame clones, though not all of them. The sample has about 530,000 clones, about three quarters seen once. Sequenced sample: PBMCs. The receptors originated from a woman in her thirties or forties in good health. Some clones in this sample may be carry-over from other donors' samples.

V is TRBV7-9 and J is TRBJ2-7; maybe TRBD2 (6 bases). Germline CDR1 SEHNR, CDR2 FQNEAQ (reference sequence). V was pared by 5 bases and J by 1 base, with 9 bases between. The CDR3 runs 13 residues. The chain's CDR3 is CASSGTLSYEQYF. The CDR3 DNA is TGTGCCAGCAGCGGGACTCTTTCCTACGAGCAGTACTTC. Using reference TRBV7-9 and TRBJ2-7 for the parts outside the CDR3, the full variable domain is DTGVSQNPRHKITKRGQNVTFRCDPISEHNRLYWYRQTLGQGPEFLTYFQNEAQLEKSRLLSDRFSAERPKGSFSTLEIQRTEQGDSAMYLCASSGTLSYEQYFGPGTRLTVT.

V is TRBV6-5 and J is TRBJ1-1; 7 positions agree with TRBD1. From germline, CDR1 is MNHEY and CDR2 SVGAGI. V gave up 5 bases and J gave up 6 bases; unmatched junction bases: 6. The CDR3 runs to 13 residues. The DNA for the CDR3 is TGTGCCAGCAGTGTACAGGGGAGGGCTGAAGCTTTCTTT. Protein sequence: CASSVQGRAEAFF.

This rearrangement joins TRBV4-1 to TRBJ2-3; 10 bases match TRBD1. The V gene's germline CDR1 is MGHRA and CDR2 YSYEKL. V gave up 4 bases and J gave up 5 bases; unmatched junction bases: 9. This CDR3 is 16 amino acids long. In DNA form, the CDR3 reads TGCGCCAGCAGCCGGACCCGACAGGGGGCCGGAGATACGCAGTATTTT. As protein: CASSRTRQGAGDTQYF.

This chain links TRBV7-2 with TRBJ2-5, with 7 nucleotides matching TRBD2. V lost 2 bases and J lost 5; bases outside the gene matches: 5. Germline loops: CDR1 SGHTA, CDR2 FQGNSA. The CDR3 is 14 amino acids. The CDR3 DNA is TGTGCCAGCAGCTTATCCCGTAGCGGGGAGACCCAGTACTTC. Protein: CASSLSRSGETQYF.

CDR3 DNA: TGTGCCAGCAGTCCAAACACCGACTGGGTCTCGTACTTC. Protein sequence: CASSPNTDWVSYF. The J gene is TRBJ2-7, the V gene TRBV7-2; no reliable D call. The germline V gene has CDR1 SGHTA and CDR2 FQGNSA. Trimming pared 6 bases from V and 12 bases from J, leaving 21 bases between. CDR3 size: 13 residues. The entire variable domain, with the rest obtained from reference TRBV7-2 and TRBJ2-7, is as follows: GAGVSQSPSNKVTEKGKDVELRCDPISGHTALYWYRQSLGQGLEFLIYFQGNSAPDKSGLPSDRFSAERTGGSVSTLTIQRTQQEDSAVYLCASSPNTDWVSYFGPGTRLTVT.

CDR3 sequence reads: CASSYGVRTYEQYF. DNA of the CDR3: TGTGCCAGCAGTTACGGGGTTCGAACCTACGAGCAGTACTTC. The chain has TRBV6-5 and TRBJ2-7; the D is unclear. With 2 bases removed from V and 2 bases from J, the gap between germline ends came to 10 bases. Germline CDR1 reads MNHEY; CDR2 reads SVGAGI. CDR3 length: 14 amino acids.

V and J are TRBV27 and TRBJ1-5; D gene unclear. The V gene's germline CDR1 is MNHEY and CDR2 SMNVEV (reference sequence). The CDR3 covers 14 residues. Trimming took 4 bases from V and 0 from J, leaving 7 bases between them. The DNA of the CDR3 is TGTGCCAGCAGTTCGGATTATAGCAATCAGCCCCAGCATTTT. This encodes CASSSDYSNQPQHF.

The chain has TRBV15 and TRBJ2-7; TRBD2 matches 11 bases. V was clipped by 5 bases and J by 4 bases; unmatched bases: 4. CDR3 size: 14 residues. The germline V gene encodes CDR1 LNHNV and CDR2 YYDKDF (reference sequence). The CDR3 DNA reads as TGTGCCACCAGCGGGACTAGCGGACTATACGAGCAGTACTTC. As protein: CATSGTSGLYEQYF.

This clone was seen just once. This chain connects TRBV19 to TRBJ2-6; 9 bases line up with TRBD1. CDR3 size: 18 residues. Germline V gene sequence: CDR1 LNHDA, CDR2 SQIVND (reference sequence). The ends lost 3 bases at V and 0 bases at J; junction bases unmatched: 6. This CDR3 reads CASSILGQGNSGANVLTF. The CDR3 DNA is TGTGCCAGTAGTATTCTGGGACAGGGAAACTCTGGGGCCAACGTCCTGACTTTC.

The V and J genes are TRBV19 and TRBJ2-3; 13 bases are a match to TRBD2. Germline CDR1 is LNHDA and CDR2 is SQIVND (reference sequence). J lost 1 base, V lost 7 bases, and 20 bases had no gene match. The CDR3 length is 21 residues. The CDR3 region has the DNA TGTGCCAGTACCGTCCCGAGGACTAGCGGGAGTCGGAATGAGCGCACAGATACGCAGTATTTT. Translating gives CASTVPRTSGSRNERTDTQYF.

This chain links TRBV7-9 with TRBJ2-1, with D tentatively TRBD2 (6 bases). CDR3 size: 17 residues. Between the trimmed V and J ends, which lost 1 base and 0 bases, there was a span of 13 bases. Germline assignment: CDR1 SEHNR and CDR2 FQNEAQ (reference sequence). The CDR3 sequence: CASSLVGGRSSYNEQFF. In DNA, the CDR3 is TGTGCCAGCAGCTTAGTGGGAGGACGAAGCTCCTACAATGAGCAGTTCTTC.

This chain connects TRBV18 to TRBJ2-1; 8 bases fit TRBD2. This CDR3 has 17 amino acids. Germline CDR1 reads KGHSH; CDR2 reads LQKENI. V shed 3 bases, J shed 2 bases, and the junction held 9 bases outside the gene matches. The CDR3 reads CASSPTGTGRAYNEQFF. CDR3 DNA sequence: TGTGCCAGCTCACCTACGGGAACCGGGAGGGCCTACAATGAGCAGTTCTTC.

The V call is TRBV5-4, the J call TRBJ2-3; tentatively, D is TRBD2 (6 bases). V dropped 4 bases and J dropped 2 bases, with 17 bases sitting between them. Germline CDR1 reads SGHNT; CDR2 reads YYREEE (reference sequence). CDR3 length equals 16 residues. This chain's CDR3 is CASSTGLTYITDTQYF. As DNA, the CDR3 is TGTGCCAGCAGCACGGGACTTACATATATCACAGATACGCAGTATTTT.

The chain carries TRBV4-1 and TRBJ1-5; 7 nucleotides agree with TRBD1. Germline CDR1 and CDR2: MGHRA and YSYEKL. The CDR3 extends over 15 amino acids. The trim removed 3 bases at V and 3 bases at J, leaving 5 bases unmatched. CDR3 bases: TGCGCCAGCAGCCATGCGGACAGGTTCAATCAGCCCCAGCATTTT. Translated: CASSHADRFNQPQHF.

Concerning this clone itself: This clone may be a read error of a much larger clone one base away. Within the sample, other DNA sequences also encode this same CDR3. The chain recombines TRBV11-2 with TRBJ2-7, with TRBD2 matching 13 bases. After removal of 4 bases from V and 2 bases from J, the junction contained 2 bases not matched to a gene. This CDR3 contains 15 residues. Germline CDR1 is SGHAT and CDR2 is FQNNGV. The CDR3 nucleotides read TGTGCCAGCAGCTCACTAGCGGGAGGGCCCTACGAGCAGTACTTC. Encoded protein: CASSSLAGGPYEQYF.